This entry concerns a single T cell receptor (beta chain). It lacks a known antigen. Qualities for individual bases were not recorded, and no much larger clone is one base off. The collaborating institutions used their own protocols to collect whole blood in K2EDTA tubes. For TCRbeta analysis, collaborators shipped samples as frozen whole blood, isolated PBMCs, or DNA extracted from either of those sample types. The CDR3 sequence holds 16 residues, the cysteine and phenylalanine included. Only the CDR3 DNA stays, 48 bases, in frame from base 1. For CDR1 and CDR2, the germline V gene lists SGHRS and YFSETQ. Cut back by 4 bases and 5 bases, the V and J ends lie 18 bases apart. The data are from a study of blood T cell repertoires in COVID-19 (dated by TCRdb to 2018 to 2020). About the full investigation: Samples covering the acute and convalescent phases of COVID-19 were provided by collaborators in the United States, Italy and Spain. The repertoires were made available in a free public database intended to serve as a resource for research on the immune response to SARS-CoV-2. Subjects who had been exposed to COVID-19, were actively infected with it, or had recovered from it provided the deeply sampled blood TCRbeta repertoires that made up the dataset. Where HLA class I and class II types were available, the types were taken from metadata supplied by the sample provider, not from assay-based typing. Nearly every sample came with metadata listing a de-identified subject ID, COVID-19 status, age in years and sex. The prospective study material was composed of cDNA or gDNA derived from T cells, B-cell-depleted T cells, or PBMCs. The samples were drawn from the first 160 participants of the ongoing ImmuneRACE study and from 1,254 subjects provided by 6 global collaborators.

Beyond this particular receptor, the publication reports: Clinical and demographic metadata were provided uncurated, with the amount varying by source and participant.

The immunoSEQ Assay, a bias-controlled multiplex PCR, was used to amplify TCRbeta CDR3 regions from genomic DNA. Regarding the original processing steps: The number of nucleated cells in each sample was estimated from the amplification of reference gene primers within the assay. To quantify the absolute abundance of each unique TCRbeta CDR3 rearrangement, sequence reads were collapsed and filtered. For each sample, productive Simpson clonality was calculated by taking the square root of Simpson's diversity index across productive rearrangements. TCRdb re-hosts the immuneACCESS table, in-frame sequences only. Its copies lack some clones; in the studies checked, an unresolved V gene accounts for under half of them, and the cause for the rest is not known. V and J calls and clone size come straight from that table; D and trimming were deduced from the DNA. Across this sample there are some 150,000 clones, with around nine tenths seen only once. Approximately 3.5% of the sample belongs to the ten largest clones.

The receptor was derived from a man between 65 and 85 years old with acute or convalescent COVID-19. The rearrangement combines TRBV5-1 with TRBJ2-2, and the D gene may be TRBD1, 5 bases matching. Sequences were obtained from peripheral blood. This receptor has the CDR3 CASSLEGVIETGELFF. The DNA reads TGCGCCAGCAGCCTCGAAGGGGTTATCGAGACCGGGGAGCTGTTTTTT.